Presented here are 31 T cell receptor beta chains from one specimen sequenced in a study of T cell responses to AZD1222 COVID-19 vaccine. Repertoires were generated with immunoSEQ multiplex PCR, while TCRdb's copy carries only in-frame clones and drops some. The sample has under 150,000 clones, more than 85% seen once. This sample comprised peripheral blood, obtained on day 0 of AZD1222 vaccination. These receptors came from an adult in good health.

The chain uses TRBV19 and TRBJ1-6; D uncertain. In germline, CDR1 is LNHDA, CDR2 SQIVND (reference sequence). This CDR3 spans 13 amino acids. V shed 1 base and J shed 7 bases, with 5 bases lying between them. CDR3 amino acids: CASSIAENSPLHF. The CDR3 DNA reads TGTGCCAGTAGTATAGCAGAGAATTCACCCCTCCACTTT.

This chain connects TRBV9 to TRBJ2-7, with 7 positions matching TRBD1. Trimming at V came to 2 bases and at J to 4 bases, leaving 6 bases not matched to a gene. CDR1 SGDLS and CDR2 YYNGEE come from the germline V gene. CDR3 length: 14 amino acids. CDR3 DNA sequence: TGTGCCAGCAGCGTCTCAGGGGGTGAGTACGAGCAGTACTTC. It specifies CASSVSGGEYEQYF.

V and J are TRBV15 and TRBJ2-7; D could derive from TRBD1 or TRBD2 (5 bases each). The germline gives CDR1 LNHNV, CDR2 YYDKDF (reference sequence). The CDR3 runs 17 residues. V lost 1 base and J 0 bases, leaving 16 bases between the germline ends. The chain's CDR3 is CATSRGPGRQSSYEQYF. DNA of the CDR3: TGTGCCACCAGCAGAGGCCCAGGGAGACAGAGCTCCTACGAGCAGTACTTC.

This clone showed up just once. The chain links TRBV5-1 to TRBJ2-1; D is undetermined. CDR3 length equals 15 residues. The germline CDR1 and CDR2 sequences are SGHRS and YFSETQ. Between the trimmed V and J ends, which lost 0 bases and 1 base, there was a span of 8 bases. CDR3 sequence (DNA): TGCGCCAGCAGCTTGGCTAGTCCATCCTACAATGAGCAGTTCTTC. It translates to CASSLASPSYNEQFF. Based on the CDR3 plus reference TRBV5-1 and TRBJ2-1, the full variable domain is KAGVTQTPRYLIKTRGQQVTLSCSPISGHRSVSWYQQTPGQGLQFLFEYFSETQRNKGNFPGRFSGRQFSNSRSEMNVSTLELGDSALYLCASSLASPSYNEQFFGPGTRLTVL.

The chain joins TRBV19 to TRBJ2-3; D is unresolved. The CDR3 has 15 amino acids. The germline V gene has CDR1 LNHDA and CDR2 SQIVND (reference sequence). Trimming pared 5 bases from V and 5 bases from J, leaving 17 bases between. CDR3 amino acids: CASSPLPEEEDTQYF. DNA of the CDR3: TGTGCCAGTAGTCCACTCCCCGAAGAGGAAGATACGCAGTATTTT.

The chain carries TRBV7-9 and TRBJ2-2, with D possibly TRBD1 on 6 matching bases. The V gene lost 5 bases and the J gene lost 1 base, with 14 bases spanning the gap. Per germline, CDR1 SEHNR and CDR2 FQNEAQ (reference sequence). The CDR3 sequence is 16 residues long. CDR3 residues: CASSPHGQMNTGELFF. In nucleotides, the CDR3 is TGTGCCAGCAGCCCGCACGGACAGATGAACACCGGGGAGCTGTTTTTT.

The V gene is TRBV5-1, the J gene TRBJ1-1; D perhaps matches TRBD1 (6 bases). Trimming left V 3 bases short and J 3 bases short, with 12 bases between. This CDR3 spans 14 amino acids. Germline V gene lookup returns CDR1 SGHRS and CDR2 YFSETQ. CDR3 nucleotide sequence: TGCGCCAGCAGCTCGGACAGATCCGACACTGAAGCTTTCTTT. Protein sequence: CASSSDRSDTEAFF.

This clone was observed once. V is TRBV7-9 and J is TRBJ1-5; the match to TRBD1 covers 9 bases. Trimming at V came to 6 bases and at J to 7 bases, leaving 7 bases not matched to a gene. The length of the CDR3 is 14 residues. Germline CDR1 SEHNR, CDR2 FQNEAQ (reference sequence). The DNA of the CDR3 is TGTGCCAGCAGACAGACAGGGGGGCGGCAGCCCCAGCATTTT. Its translation is CASRQTGGRQPQHF.

V gene TRBV4-2 combines with J gene TRBJ2-3; D is undetermined. This CDR3 has 15 residues. Germline assignment: CDR1 LGHNA and CDR2 YNFKEQ. V lost 3 bases and J 4 bases, leaving 14 bases between the germline ends. The CDR3 nucleotides are TGTGCCAGCAGCCAGGGAAGGACCGAGGCAGATACGCAGTATTTT. Translation gives CASSQGRTEADTQYF.

This clone occurred once. The chain carries TRBV7-9 and TRBJ2-7; 7 positions agree with TRBD1. This CDR3 is 16 amino acids long. Germline assignment: CDR1 SEHNR and CDR2 FQNEAQ (reference sequence). V gave up 11 bases and J gave up 6 bases; unmatched junction bases: 22. The CDR3 protein is CAVRASTAGGLGEQYF. The CDR3 DNA reads TGTGCCGTGCGGGCATCTACGGCAGGGGGTCTGGGCGAGCAGTACTTC.

CDR3: CASSYPRGTEAFF. Here the CDR3 DNA reads TGTGCCAGCAGTTACCCCCGGGGTACTGAAGCTTTCTTT. The chain joins TRBV6-2 or TRBV6-3 to TRBJ1-1; D is unclear. Between the trimmed V and J ends, which lost 2 bases and 5 bases, there was a span of 9 bases. The CDR3 runs 13 residues. Germline CDR1 and CDR2: MNHEY and SVGEGT.

The V call is TRBV7-3, the J call TRBJ1-1; no clear D gene. V gave up 0 bases and J gave up 5 bases, with 13 bases separating them. This CDR3 region has 15 residues. Germline values: CDR1 SGHTA, CDR2 FQGTGA. The CDR3 here is CASSLTRVGRTEAFF. CDR3 bases: TGTGCCAGCAGCTTAACGAGGGTGGGTAGGACTGAAGCTTTCTTT.

The chain is built from TRBV5-1 and TRBJ1-2; 11 bases align to TRBD1. J lost 4 bases, V lost 0 bases, and 5 bases had no gene match. The germline V gene has CDR1 SGHRS and CDR2 YFSETQ. There are 16 residues in the CDR3. CDR3 residues: CASSLGGQGAGYGYTF. DNA of the CDR3: TGCGCCAGCAGCTTGGGAGGACAGGGGGCCGGCTATGGCTACACCTTC.

J is TRBJ1-4 and V is TRBV3-1 (or the pseudogene TRBV3-2); D gene uncertain. Per germline, CDR1 LGHDT and CDR2 YNNKEL (reference sequence). The CDR3 runs 15 residues. Trimming stripped 0 bases from V and 4 bases from J, with 9 bases between. The CDR3 bases are TGTGCCAGCAGCCAAGATATCGGGGTTAATGAAAAACTGTTTTTT. It translates to CASSQDIGVNEKLFF.

This clone was seen a few times. The chain uses TRBV5-6 and TRBJ2-7; D gene unclear. Germline CDR1 SGHDT, CDR2 YYEEEE. Trimming took 4 bases from V and 2 from J, leaving 7 bases between them. The CDR3 spans 12 residues. The CDR3 nucleotides read TGTGCCAGCAGCCTCCTTGCCTACGAGCAGTACTTC. It yields the protein CASSLLAYEQYF.

The chain employs TRBV12-3 or TRBV12-4 and TRBJ2-1; D is perhaps TRBD1 (5 bases). There are 13 residues in the CDR3. Between the trimmed V and J ends, which lost 7 bases and 4 bases, there was a span of 11 bases. CDR3 DNA sequence: TGTGCCAGCACCGCGACAGTTTACAATGAGCAGTTCTTC. Amino acids: CASTATVYNEQFF.

This rearrangement joins TRBV7-8 to TRBJ2-3; 11 bases map to TRBD2. This CDR3 has 14 amino acids. Trimming removed 5 bases from V and 5 bases from J; junction bases left unmatched: 3. The germline CDR1 and CDR2 sequences are SGHVS and FQNEAQ. The DNA of the CDR3 is TGTGCCAGCAGCGCCGGGACTAGCGGAGATACGCAGTATTTT. This gives the protein CASSAGTSGDTQYF.

The chain carries TRBV9 and TRBJ1-1, with unresolved D. V was pared by 3 bases and J by 4 bases, with 13 bases between. The CDR3 is 14 amino acids. Germline assignment: CDR1 SGDLS and CDR2 YYNGEE. Here the CDR3 reads CASSGGFSGTEAFF. The CDR3 DNA reads TGTGCCAGCAGCGGAGGGTTTTCAGGCACTGAAGCTTTCTTT.

V is TRBV3-1 (or the pseudogene TRBV3-2) and J is TRBJ2-3; D may correspond to TRBD1 or TRBD2 (6 bases each). Trimming took off 1 base at V and 3 bases at J, with 14 bases between the two ends. The V gene's germline CDR1 is LGHDT and CDR2 YNNKEL (reference sequence). The CDR3 runs to 16 residues. CDR3 region: CASSQVGAGWTDTQYF. The CDR3, as DNA: TGTGCCAGCAGCCAAGTGGGGGCGGGGTGGACAGATACGCAGTATTTT.

The chain recombines TRBV11-2 with TRBJ1-1; no clear D gene. V was cut by 1 base and J by 4 bases, with 10 bases left in between. The length of the CDR3 is 14 residues. Per germline, CDR1 SGHAT and CDR2 FQNNGV. In DNA form, the CDR3 reads TGTGCCAGCAGCTTAGTCGCAGGCAGCACTGAAGCTTTCTTT. Protein: CASSLVAGSTEAFF.

J is TRBJ1-1 and V is TRBV19; D is unresolved. The germline CDR1 and CDR2 sequences are LNHDA and SQIVND (reference sequence). V shed 5 bases and J shed 2 bases, with 3 bases lying between them. The CDR3 loop spans 11 amino acids. Here the CDR3 DNA reads TGTGCCAGTAGTCTTAACACTGAAGCTTTCTTT. Its protein is CASSLNTEAFF. Looking up the rest from reference TRBV19 and TRBJ1-1 gives the full variable domain: DGGITQSPKYLFRKEGQNVTLSCEQNLNHDAMYWYRQDPGQGLRLIYYSQIVNDFQKGDIAEGYSVSREKKESFPLTVTSAQKNPTAFYLCASSLNTEAFFGQGTRLTVV.

The chain joins TRBV5-6 to TRBJ2-7; tentative D call: TRBD2 (6 bases). Trimming stripped 3 bases from V and 5 bases from J, with 15 bases between. The CDR3 has 14 residues. CDR1 and CDR2 from the germline V gene are SGHDT and YYEEEE. The CDR3 reads CASSSAGGGNEQYF. The CDR3 nucleotides read TGTGCCAGCAGCTCCGCCGGTGGAGGGAACGAGCAGTACTTC.

CDR3 sequence reads: CASSLGLIYEQYF. CDR3 DNA: TGTGCCAGCAGTTTGGGACTGATCTACGAGCAGTACTTC. The rearrangement links TRBV12-3 or TRBV12-4 to TRBJ2-7, with D possibly matching TRBD2 (6 bases). Trimming shortened V by 3 bases and J by 3 bases, and 9 bases separated the two germline ends. This CDR3 is 13 amino acids long.

This rearrangement joins TRBV5-4 to TRBJ1-1; D is undetermined. V lost 4 bases to trimming and J lost 6 bases, with 13 bases between them. Per germline, CDR1 SGHNT and CDR2 YYREEE (reference sequence). The CDR3 totals 13 residues. CDR3: CASSDWTRAEAFF. CDR3 bases: TGTGCCAGCAGCGACTGGACCCGTGCTGAAGCTTTCTTT.

The chain combines TRBV10-2 with TRBJ2-7; no firm D call. Trimming took off 2 bases at V and 3 bases at J, with 8 bases between the two ends. Germline values: CDR1 WSHSY, CDR2 SAAADI. The CDR3 contains 13 residues. CDR3 DNA: TGCGCCAGCAGTGAGGGGCAGAACTACGAGCAGTACTTC. Amino acids: CASSEGQNYEQYF.

The chain carries TRBV28 and TRBJ1-2; 10 bases agree with TRBD1. Germline V gives CDR1 MDHEN, CDR2 SYDVKM. The CDR3 has 14 amino acids. Trimming cost V 7 bases and J 4 bases; bases outside gene matches: 6. The CDR3 loop reads CASTGTGDGYGYTF. For the CDR3, the DNA is TGTGCCAGCACCGGGACAGGGGACGGCTATGGCTACACCTTC.

The V and J genes are TRBV6-5 and TRBJ1-2; no reliable D call. The CDR3 is made up of 13 amino acids. Germline assignment: CDR1 MNHEY and CDR2 SVGAGI. The V and J ends lost 2 bases and 4 bases respectively, with 8 bases between them. CDR3 amino acids: CASSYEGPYGYTF. CDR3 nucleotide sequence: TGTGCCAGCAGTTACGAGGGTCCCTATGGCTACACCTTC.

The gene calls are TRBV19 and TRBJ2-1; D is tentatively TRBD1 or TRBD2 (6 bases each). Germline V gene sequence: CDR1 LNHDA, CDR2 SQIVND (reference sequence). The length of the CDR3 is 15 residues. Trimming removed 1 base from V and 6 bases from J, with 13 bases in between. The CDR3: CASSIGTVGSNEQFF. CDR3 in DNA: TGTGCCAGTAGTATAGGGACAGTCGGGAGCAATGAGCAGTTCTTC.

The rearrangement links TRBV2 to TRBJ2-7, with 7 nucleotides matching TRBD2. CDR3 length: 16 residues. V was clipped by 3 bases and J by 0 bases; unmatched bases: 8. The germline CDR1 and CDR2 sequences are SNHLY and FYNNEI. As DNA, the CDR3 is TGTGCCAGCAGTGACGCTATGGGACTAAGCTCCTACGAGCAGTACTTC. This encodes CASSDAMGLSSYEQYF.

The J gene is TRBJ1-4, the V gene TRBV7-9; D perhaps matches TRBD1 (5 bases). The CDR3 is 15 amino acids. Deletions cut 4 bases from V and 8 bases from J, with 17 bases between. Germline values: CDR1 SEHNR, CDR2 FQNEAQ (reference sequence). The CDR3 sequence is CASSSSTGGTEKLFF. The CDR3 DNA sequence: TGTGCCAGCAGCTCTAGTACGGGGGGGACGGAAAAACTGTTTTTT. Full variable domain (missing parts from reference TRBV7-9 and TRBJ1-4): DTGVSQNPRHKITKRGQNVTFRCDPISEHNRLYWYRQTLGQGPEFLTYFQNEAQLEKSRLLSDRFSAERPKGSFSTLEIQRTEQGDSAMYLCASSSSTGGTEKLFFGSGTQLSVL.

The chain couples TRBV19 to TRBJ2-2, with 7 bases that match TRBD2. Germline V gene lookup returns CDR1 LNHDA and CDR2 SQIVND (reference sequence). Trimming took 3 bases from V and 6 from J; bases not matched to a gene: 1. The CDR3 sequence is 13 residues long. DNA for the CDR3: TGTGCCAGTAGTATCGGACTAGCCGGGGAGCTGTTTTTT. This codes for CASSIGLAGELFF.